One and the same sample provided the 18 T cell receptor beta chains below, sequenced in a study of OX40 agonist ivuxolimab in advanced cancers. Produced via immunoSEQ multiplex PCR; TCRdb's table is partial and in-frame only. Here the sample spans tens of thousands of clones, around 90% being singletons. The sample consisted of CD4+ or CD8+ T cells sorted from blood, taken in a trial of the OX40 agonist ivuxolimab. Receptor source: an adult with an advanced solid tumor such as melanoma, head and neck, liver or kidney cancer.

In DNA, the CDR3 is TGTGCCAGCAGCTTGGAACAGGCTCTTAACTATGGCTACACCTTC. Translating it yields CASSLEQALNYGYTF. The rearrangement uses TRBV5-4 and TRBJ1-2, with D possibly TRBD1 on 5 matching bases. V lost 0 bases, J lost 1 base, and 10 bases lay in between. This CDR3 contains 15 residues. Germline assignment: CDR1 SGHNT and CDR2 YYREEE (reference sequence).

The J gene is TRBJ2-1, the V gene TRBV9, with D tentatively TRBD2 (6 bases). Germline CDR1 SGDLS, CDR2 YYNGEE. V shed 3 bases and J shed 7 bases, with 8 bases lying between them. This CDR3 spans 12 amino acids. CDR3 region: CASSGRGNEQFF. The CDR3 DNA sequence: TGTGCCAGCAGCGGGAGGGGAAATGAGCAGTTCTTC.

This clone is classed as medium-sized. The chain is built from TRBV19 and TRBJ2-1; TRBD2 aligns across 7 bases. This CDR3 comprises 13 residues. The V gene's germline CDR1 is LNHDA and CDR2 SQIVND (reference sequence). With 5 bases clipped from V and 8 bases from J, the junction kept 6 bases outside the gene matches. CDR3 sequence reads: CASSSTSLDEQFF. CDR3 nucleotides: TGTGCCAGTAGTTCGACTAGCTTGGATGAGCAGTTCTTC.

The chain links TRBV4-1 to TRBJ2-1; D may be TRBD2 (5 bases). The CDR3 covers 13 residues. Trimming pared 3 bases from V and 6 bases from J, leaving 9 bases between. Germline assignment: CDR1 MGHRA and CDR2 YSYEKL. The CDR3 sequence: CASSQSGVNEQFF. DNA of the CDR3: TGCGCCAGCAGCCAGTCCGGGGTCAATGAGCAGTTCTTC.

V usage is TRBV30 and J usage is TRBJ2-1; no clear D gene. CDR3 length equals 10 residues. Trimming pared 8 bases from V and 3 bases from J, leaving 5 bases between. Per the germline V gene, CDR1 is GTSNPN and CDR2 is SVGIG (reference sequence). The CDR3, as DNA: TGTGCCAGAGGCTACAATGAGCAGTTCTTC. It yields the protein CARGYNEQFF.

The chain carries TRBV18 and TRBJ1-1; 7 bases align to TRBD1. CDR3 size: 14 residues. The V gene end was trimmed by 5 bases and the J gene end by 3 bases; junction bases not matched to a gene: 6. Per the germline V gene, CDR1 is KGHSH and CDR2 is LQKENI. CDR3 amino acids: CASSWTGRDTEAFF. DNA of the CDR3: TGTGCCAGCTCATGGACAGGAAGAGACACTGAAGCTTTCTTT.

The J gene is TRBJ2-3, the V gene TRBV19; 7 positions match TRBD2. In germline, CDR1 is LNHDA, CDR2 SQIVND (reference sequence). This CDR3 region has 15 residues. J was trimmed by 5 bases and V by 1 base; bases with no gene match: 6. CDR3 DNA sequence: TGTGCCAGTAGTATAGGTGGGGTAGCGGGAGATACGCAGTATTTT. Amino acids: CASSIGGVAGDTQYF.

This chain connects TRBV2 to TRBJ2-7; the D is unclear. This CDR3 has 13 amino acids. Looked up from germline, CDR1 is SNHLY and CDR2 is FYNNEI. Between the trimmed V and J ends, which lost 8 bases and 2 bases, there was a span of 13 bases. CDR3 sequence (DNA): TGTGCCAGCTCAACCAAACAAACCTACGAGCAGTACTTC. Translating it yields CASSTKQTYEQYF.

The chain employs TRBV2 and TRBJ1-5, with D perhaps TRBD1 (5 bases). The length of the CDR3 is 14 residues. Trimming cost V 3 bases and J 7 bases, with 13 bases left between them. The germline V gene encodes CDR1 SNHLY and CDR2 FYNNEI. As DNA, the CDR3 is TGTGCCAGCAGTGAGTGGGGGGGTTACCAGCCCCAGCATTTT. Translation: CASSEWGGYQPQHF.

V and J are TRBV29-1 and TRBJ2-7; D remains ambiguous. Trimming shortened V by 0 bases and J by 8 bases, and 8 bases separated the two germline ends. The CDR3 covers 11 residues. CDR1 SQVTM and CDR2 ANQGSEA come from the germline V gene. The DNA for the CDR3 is TGCAGCGTTGAAGAGTATCGACAGCAGTACTTC. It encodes CSVEEYRQQYF.

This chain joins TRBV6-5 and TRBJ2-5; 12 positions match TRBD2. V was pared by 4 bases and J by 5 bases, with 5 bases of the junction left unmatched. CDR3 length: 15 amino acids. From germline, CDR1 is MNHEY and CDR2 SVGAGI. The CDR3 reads CASSSLAGGGETQYF. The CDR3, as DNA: TGTGCCAGCAGTTCCCTAGCGGGAGGGGGGGAGACCCAGTACTTC.

DNA for the CDR3: TGTGCCAGCAGTTTAGGCCGTTTTGGGGGCTACACCTTC. This encodes CASSLGRFGGYTF. V is TRBV27 and J is TRBJ1-2; D unclear. Trimming shortened V by 2 bases and J by 8 bases, and 12 bases separated the two germline ends. Germline-derived CDR1 and CDR2 are MNHEY and SMNVEV (reference sequence). The CDR3 runs to 13 residues.

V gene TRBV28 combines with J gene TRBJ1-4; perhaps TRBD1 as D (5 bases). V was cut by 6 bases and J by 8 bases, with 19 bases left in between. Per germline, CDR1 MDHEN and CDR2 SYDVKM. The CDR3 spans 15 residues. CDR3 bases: TGTGCCAGCAGCCCTTGGACAAGATCACGGGAAAAACTGTTTTTT. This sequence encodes CASSPWTRSREKLFF.

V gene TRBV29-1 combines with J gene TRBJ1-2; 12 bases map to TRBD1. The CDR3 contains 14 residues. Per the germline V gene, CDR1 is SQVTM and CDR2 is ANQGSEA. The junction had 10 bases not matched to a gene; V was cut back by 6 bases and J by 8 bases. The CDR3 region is CSVDPGQGARGYTF. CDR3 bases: TGCAGCGTAGACCCGGGACAGGGGGCGAGGGGCTACACCTTC.

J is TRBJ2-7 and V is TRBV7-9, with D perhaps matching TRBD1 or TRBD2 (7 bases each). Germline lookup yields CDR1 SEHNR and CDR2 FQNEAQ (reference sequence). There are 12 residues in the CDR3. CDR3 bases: TGTGCCAGCAGCGAGAAAGGGAGGGGGCTGCACGTC. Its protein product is CASSEKGRGLHV.

CDR3 protein: CASTPSGGAGYNEQFF. The CDR3 DNA is TGTGCCAGCACCCCTAGCGGGGGGGCAGGCTACAATGAGCAGTTCTTC. The chain combines TRBV27 with TRBJ2-1; 12 bases agree with TRBD2. J lost 3 bases, V lost 7 bases, and 7 bases had no gene match. The CDR3 runs to 16 residues. Germline CDR1 is MNHEY and CDR2 is SMNVEV (reference sequence).

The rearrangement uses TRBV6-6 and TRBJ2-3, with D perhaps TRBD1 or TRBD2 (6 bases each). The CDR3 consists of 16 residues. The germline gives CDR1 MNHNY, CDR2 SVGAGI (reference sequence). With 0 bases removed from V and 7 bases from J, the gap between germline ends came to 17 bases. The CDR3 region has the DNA TGTGCCAGCAGTTACTCGACACACGGGGGCCTGAATACGCAGTATTTT. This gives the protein CASSYSTHGGLNTQYF.

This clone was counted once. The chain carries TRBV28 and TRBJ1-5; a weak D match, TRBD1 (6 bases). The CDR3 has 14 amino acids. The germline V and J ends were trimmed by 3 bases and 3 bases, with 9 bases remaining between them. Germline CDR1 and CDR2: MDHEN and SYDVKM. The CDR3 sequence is CASSFNRVNQPQHF. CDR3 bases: TGTGCCAGCAGTTTTAACAGGGTCAATCAGCCCCAGCATTTT.